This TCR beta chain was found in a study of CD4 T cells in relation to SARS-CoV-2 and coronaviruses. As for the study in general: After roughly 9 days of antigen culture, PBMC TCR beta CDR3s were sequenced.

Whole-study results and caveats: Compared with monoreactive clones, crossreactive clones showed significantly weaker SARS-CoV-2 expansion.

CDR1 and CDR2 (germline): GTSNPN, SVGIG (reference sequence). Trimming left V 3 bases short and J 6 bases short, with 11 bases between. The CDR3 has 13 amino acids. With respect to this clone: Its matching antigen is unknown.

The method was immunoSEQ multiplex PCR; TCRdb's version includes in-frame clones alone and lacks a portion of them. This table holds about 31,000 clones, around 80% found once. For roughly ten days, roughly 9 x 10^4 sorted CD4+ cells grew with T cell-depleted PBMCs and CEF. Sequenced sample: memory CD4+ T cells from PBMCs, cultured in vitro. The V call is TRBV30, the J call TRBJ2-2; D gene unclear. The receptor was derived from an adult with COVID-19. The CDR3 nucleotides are TGTGCCTGGAGCGAGGAAAGCGCCGGGGAGCTGTTTTTT. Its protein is CAWSEESAGELFF.